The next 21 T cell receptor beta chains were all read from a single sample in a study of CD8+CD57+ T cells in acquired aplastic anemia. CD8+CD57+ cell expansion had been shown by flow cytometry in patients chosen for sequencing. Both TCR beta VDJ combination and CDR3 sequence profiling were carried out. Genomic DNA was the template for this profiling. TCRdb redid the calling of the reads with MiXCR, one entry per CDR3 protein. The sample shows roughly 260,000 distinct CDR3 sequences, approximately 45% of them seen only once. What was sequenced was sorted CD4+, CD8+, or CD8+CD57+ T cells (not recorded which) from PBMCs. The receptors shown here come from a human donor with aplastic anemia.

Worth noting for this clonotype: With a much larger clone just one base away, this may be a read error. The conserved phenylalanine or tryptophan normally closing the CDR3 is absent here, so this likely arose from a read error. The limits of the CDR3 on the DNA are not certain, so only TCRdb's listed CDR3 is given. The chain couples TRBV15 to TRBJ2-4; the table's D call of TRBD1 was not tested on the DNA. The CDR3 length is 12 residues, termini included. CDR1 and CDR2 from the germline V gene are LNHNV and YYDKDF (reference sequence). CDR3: CATSQSNRESVS.

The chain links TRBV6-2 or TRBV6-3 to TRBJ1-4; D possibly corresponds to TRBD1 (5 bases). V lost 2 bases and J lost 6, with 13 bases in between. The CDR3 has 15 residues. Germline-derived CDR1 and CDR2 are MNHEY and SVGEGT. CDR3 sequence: CASSYVRGRDEKLFF. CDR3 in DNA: TGTGCCAGCAGTTACGTCCGGGGCAGGGATGAAAAACTGTTTTTT.

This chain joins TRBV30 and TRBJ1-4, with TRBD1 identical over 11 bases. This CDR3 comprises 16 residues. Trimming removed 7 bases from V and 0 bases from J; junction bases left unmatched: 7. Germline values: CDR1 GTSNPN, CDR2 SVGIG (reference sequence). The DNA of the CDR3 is TGTGCCTTGCGGGACAGGGGGGTTTCAACTAATGAAAAACTGTTTTTT. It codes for CALRDRGVSTNEKLFF. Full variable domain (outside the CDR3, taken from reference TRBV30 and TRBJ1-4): SQTIHQWPATLVQPVGSPLSLECTVEGTSNPNLYWYRQAAGRGLQLLFYSVGIGQISSEVPQNLSASRPQDRQFILSSKKLLLSDSGFYLCALRDRGVSTNEKLFFGSGTQLSVL.

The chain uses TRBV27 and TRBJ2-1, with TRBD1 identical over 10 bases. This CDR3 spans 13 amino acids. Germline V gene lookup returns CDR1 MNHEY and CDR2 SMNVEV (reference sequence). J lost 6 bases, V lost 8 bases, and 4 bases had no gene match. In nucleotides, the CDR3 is TGTGCCAGCGCGGACAGGGGGAGCAATGAGCAGTTCTTC. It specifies CASADRGSNEQFF.

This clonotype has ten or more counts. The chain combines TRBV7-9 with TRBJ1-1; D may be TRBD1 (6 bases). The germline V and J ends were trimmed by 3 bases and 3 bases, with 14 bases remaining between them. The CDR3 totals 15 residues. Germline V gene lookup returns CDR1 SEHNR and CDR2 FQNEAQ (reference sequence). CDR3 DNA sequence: TGTGCCAGCAGCTTCCGGACAGACGGACACACTGAAGCTTTCTTT. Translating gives CASSFRTDGHTEAFF.

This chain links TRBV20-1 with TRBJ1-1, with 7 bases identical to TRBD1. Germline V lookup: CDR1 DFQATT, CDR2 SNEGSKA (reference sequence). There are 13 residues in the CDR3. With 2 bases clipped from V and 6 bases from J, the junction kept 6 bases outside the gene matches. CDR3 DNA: TGCAGTGCTAGAAGCGACAGGGAGTCTGAAGCTTTCTTT. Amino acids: CSARSDRESEAFF.

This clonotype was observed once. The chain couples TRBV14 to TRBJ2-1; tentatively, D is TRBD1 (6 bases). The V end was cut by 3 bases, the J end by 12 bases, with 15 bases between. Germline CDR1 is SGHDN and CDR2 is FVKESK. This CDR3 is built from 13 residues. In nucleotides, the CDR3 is TGTGCCAGCAGCCATGTAAGACAACAGGGGCAGTTCTTC. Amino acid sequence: CASSHVRQQGQFF.

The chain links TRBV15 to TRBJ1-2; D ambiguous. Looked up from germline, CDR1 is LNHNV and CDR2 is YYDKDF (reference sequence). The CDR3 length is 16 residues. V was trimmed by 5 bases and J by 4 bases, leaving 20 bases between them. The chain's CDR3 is CATSPRRHPEGYGYTF. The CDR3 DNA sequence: TGTGCCACCAGCCCCAGAAGGCACCCGGAGGGCTATGGCTACACCTTC. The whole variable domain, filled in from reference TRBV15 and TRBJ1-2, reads DAMVIQNPRYQVTQFGKPVTLSCSQTLNHNVMYWYQQKSSQAPKLLFHYYDKDFNNEADTPDNFQSRRPNTSFCFLDIRSPGLGDTAMYLCATSPRRHPEGYGYTFGSGTRLTVV.

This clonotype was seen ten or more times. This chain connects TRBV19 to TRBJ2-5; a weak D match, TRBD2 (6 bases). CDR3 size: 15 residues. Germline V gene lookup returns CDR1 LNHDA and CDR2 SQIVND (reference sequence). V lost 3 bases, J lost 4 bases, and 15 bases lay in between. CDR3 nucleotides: TGTGCCAGTAGTATCGAGGGCAGGAGGGGAGAGACCCAGTACTTC. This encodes CASSIEGRRGETQYF.

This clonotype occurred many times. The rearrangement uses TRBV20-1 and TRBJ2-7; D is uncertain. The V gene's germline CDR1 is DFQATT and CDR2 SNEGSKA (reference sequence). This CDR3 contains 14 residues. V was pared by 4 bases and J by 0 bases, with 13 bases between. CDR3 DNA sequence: TGCAGTGCTAAGGGCGGTGGGGACTCCTACGAGCAGTACTTC. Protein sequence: CSAKGGGDSYEQYF.

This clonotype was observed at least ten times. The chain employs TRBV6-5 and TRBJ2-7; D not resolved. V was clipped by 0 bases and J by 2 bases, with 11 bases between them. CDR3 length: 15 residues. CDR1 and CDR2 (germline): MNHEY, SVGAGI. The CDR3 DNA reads TGTGCCAGCAGTTACTCGAATTGGGGTCCCTACGAGCAGTACTTC. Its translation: CASSYSNWGPYEQYF.

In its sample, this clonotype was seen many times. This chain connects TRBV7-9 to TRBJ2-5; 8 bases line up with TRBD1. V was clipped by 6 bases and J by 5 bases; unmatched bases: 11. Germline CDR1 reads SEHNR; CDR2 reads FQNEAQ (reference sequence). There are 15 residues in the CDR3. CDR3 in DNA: TGTGCCAGCAGAAATTGGACAGGGATGGGGGAGACCCAGTACTTC. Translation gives CASRNWTGMGETQYF.

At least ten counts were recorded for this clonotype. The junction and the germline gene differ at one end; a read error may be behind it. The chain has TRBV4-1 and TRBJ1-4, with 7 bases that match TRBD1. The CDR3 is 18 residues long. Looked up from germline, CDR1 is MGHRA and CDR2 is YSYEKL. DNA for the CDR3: TGCGCCAGCAGTCAAGAATACCGAACGGGACAGCAAAATGAAAAACTGTTTTTT. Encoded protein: CASSQEYRTGQQNEKLFF.

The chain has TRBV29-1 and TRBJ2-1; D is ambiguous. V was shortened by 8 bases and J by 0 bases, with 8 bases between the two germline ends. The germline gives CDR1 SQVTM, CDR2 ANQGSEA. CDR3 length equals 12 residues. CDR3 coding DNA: TGCAGCCGGGCCATCTCCTACAATGAGCAGTTCTTC. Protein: CSRAISYNEQFF.

The CDR3 region is CASSRLTGELFF. The CDR3 DNA reads TGTGCCAGCAGTCGACTAACAGGGGAGCTGTTTTTT. V usage is TRBV2 and J usage is TRBJ2-2; D possibly corresponds to TRBD2 (5 bases). Trimming took 5 bases from V and 8 from J, leaving 9 bases between them. Looked up from germline, CDR1 is SNHLY and CDR2 is FYNNEI. There are 12 residues in the CDR3.

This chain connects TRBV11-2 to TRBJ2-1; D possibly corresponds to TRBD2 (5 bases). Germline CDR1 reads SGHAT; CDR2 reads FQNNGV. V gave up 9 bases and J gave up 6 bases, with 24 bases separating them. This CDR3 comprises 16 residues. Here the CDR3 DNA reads TGTGCCAGTAGCCCGGTTGATCGCGGGCCAATCAATGAGCAGTTCTTC. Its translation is CASSPVDRGPINEQFF. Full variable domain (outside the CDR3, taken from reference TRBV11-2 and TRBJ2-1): EAGVAQSPRYKIIEKRQSVAFWCNPISGHATLYWYQQILGQGPKLLIQFQNNGVVDDSQLPKDRFSAERLKGVDSTLKIQPAKLEDSAVYLCASSPVDRGPINEQFFGPGTRLTVL.

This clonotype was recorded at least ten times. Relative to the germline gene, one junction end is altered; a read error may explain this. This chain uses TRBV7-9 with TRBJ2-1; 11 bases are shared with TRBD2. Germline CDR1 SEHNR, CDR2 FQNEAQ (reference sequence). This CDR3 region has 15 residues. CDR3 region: CASSQGTSGYNEQFF. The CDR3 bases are TGCGCCAGCAGCCAAGGGACTAGCGGCTACAATGAGCAGTTCTTC.

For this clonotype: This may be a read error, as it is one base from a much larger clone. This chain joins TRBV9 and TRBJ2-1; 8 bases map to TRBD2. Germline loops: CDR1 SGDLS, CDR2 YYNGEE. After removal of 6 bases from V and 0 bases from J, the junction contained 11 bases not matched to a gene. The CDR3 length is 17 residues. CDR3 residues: CASNLRQAGDSYNEQFF. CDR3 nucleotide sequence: TGTGCCAGCAACTTAAGGCAAGCGGGGGACTCCTACAATGAGCAGTTCTTC.

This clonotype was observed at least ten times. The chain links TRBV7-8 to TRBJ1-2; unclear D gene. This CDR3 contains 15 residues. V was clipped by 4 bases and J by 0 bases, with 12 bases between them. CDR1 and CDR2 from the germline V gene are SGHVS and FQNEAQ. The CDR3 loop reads CASSSLDGANYGYTF. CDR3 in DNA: TGTGCCAGCAGCTCCCTCGACGGAGCTAACTATGGCTACACCTTC.

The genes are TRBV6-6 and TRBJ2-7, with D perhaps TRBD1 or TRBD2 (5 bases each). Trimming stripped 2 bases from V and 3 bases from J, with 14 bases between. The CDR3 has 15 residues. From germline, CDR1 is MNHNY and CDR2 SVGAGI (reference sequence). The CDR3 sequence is CASSYARGRSYEQYF. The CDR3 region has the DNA TGTGCCAGCAGTTACGCGAGGGGACGCAGCTACGAGCAGTACTTC.

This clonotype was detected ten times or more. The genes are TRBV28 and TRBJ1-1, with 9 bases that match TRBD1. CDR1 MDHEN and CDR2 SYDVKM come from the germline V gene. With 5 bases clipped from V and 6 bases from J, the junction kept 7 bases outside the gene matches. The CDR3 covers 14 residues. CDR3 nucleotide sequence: TGTGCCAGCAGTCGGGACAGGGAGATCCCTGAAGCTTTCTTT. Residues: CASSRDREIPEAFF.